These 24 T cell receptor beta chains came from one sample sequenced in a study of Ad26.COV2.S vaccination and SARS-CoV-2 variants (dated by TCRdb to about 2021). What this sample's treatment or condition label stands for: around 19 received Ad26.COV2.S at low or high dose, single or two shots; several received placebo; per-sample allocation not given. For vaccine and placebo recipients, the sequenced repertoires came from samples collected on day 63 after the first injection. Library construction relied on the immunoSEQ multiplex PCR assay. TCRdb's version of the immuneACCESS table is confined to in-frame rearrangements and falls short of the full clone set. An unresolved V gene accounts for under half of the shortfall where checked; the remainder is of unknown origin. The sample table contains approximately 350,000 clones; only one count was recorded for 80% to 90% of them. The ten largest clones add up to around 3.6% of the sample.

Sequenced material: peripheral blood, taken in a trial of Ad26.COV2.S vaccine versus placebo. The source of these receptors is a person between 18 and 59 years old who received the Ad26.COV2.S COVID-19 vaccine or a placebo.

The chain employs TRBV4-2 and TRBJ1-6; tentative D call: TRBD1 (6 bases). V dropped 4 bases and J dropped 10 bases, with 23 bases sitting between them. In germline, CDR1 is LGHNA, CDR2 YNFKEQ. CDR3 length: 17 amino acids. The CDR3 DNA sequence: TGTGCCAGCAGCCCGCCGGGACAACCGGACGGACGCTCACCCCTCCACTTT. Amino acids: CASSPPGQPDGRSPLHF.

This chain uses TRBV6-6 with TRBJ2-1; D unresolved. The CDR3 spans 11 residues. The V gene's germline CDR1 is MNHNY and CDR2 SVGAGI (reference sequence). V lost 4 bases, J lost 8 bases, and 6 bases lay in between. The CDR3 protein is CASSSSYEQFF. The CDR3 nucleotides read TGTGCCAGCAGTTCCTCCTATGAGCAGTTCTTC.

The rearrangement links TRBV7-3 to TRBJ2-1; TRBD1 or TRBD2 may be the D gene (5 bases each). The V and J ends lost 0 bases and 4 bases respectively, with 13 bases between them. Germline V gene data show CDR1 as SGHTA and CDR2 as FQGTGA. The CDR3 contains 16 residues. The CDR3 bases are TGTGCCAGCAGCTTAACGGGACGGCGGAGGTACAATGAGCAGTTCTTC. Amino acids: CASSLTGRRRYNEQFF.

The V call is TRBV6-2 or TRBV6-3, the J call TRBJ1-6; 9 nucleotides align to TRBD1. Trimming took 2 bases from V and 9 from J; bases not matched to a gene: 5. In germline, CDR1 is MNHEY, CDR2 SVGEGT. The CDR3 length is 15 residues. This CDR3 reads CASSYRTGEISPLHF. The CDR3 region has the DNA TGTGCCAGCAGTTACAGGACAGGGGAGATTTCACCCCTCCACTTT.

V usage is TRBV12-3 or TRBV12-4 and J usage is TRBJ2-7, with D possibly TRBD1 on 7 matching bases. The CDR3 extends over 12 amino acids. Trimming removed 8 bases at V and 6 bases at J, with 14 bases between. The CDR3 loop reads CASARGASEQYF. In DNA, the CDR3 is TGTGCCAGCGCCAGGGGGGCATCCGAGCAGTACTTC.

The chain is built from TRBV14 and TRBJ2-3; tentatively, D is TRBD1 or TRBD2 (5 bases each). The CDR3 sequence is 18 residues long. The germline gives CDR1 SGHDN, CDR2 FVKESK. The V end was cut by 1 base, the J end by 2 bases, with 19 bases between. In DNA form, the CDR3 reads TGTGCCAGCAGCCAAGCCGTATCCTGGGGGAGACACACAGATACGCAGTATTTT. It yields the protein CASSQAVSWGRHTDTQYF. Using reference TRBV14 and TRBJ2-3 for the parts outside the CDR3, the full variable domain is EAGVTQFPSHSVIEKGQTVTLRCDPISGHDNLYWYRRVMGKEIKFLLHFVKESKQDESGMPNNRFLAERTGGTYSTLKVQPAELEDSGVYFCASSQAVSWGRHTDTQYFGPGTRLTVL.

V and J are TRBV4-1 and TRBJ2-7; D remains unclear. The CDR3 contains 15 residues. The germline V and J ends were trimmed by 1 base and 2 bases, with 12 bases remaining between them. Per germline, CDR1 MGHRA and CDR2 YSYEKL. The CDR3, as DNA: TGCGCCAGCAGCCAAGCTTCGTCGGTTACCTACGAGCAGTACTTC. This gives the protein CASSQASSVTYEQYF.

The CDR3 region has the DNA TGCGCCAGCAGCTCTACTCCTAACAGGGGCCTCTACGAGCAGTACTTC. This gives the protein CASSSTPNRGLYEQYF. The V and J genes are TRBV5-1 and TRBJ2-7; 7 bases are a match to TRBD1. CDR3 length: 16 amino acids. J gave up 3 bases and V 3 bases, and 12 bases lay outside the gene matches. In germline, CDR1 is SGHRS, CDR2 YFSETQ.

V usage is TRBV28 and J usage is TRBJ2-3, with TRBD1 matching over 10 bases. The J segment lost 5 bases and the V segment lost 2 bases, leaving 7 bases of the junction unmatched. CDR1 and CDR2 (germline): MDHEN, SYDVKM. This CDR3 spans 16 amino acids. The DNA of the CDR3 is TGTGCCAGCAGTTTAGGGAGGGGACAGGGGATAGATACGCAGTATTTT. Amino acid sequence: CASSLGRGQGIDTQYF.

V is TRBV6-5 and J is TRBJ1-1, with D possibly matching TRBD1 (6 bases). V was clipped by 7 bases and J by 4 bases, with 13 bases between them. The CDR3 sequence is 13 residues long. CDR1 is MNHEY and CDR2 is SVGAGI in the germline V gene. CDR3 DNA sequence: TGTGCCAGCACCATCGGACAGACCACTGAAGCTTTCTTT. Translated: CASTIGQTTEAFF.

The chain couples TRBV28 to TRBJ1-6; unclear D gene. Germline loops: CDR1 MDHEN, CDR2 SYDVKM. Trimming pared 6 bases from V and 5 bases from J, leaving 8 bases between. CDR3 length: 13 amino acids. The CDR3 nucleotides read TGTGCCAGCAGCATGCGGGATAATTCACCCCTCCACTTT. Translated: CASSMRDNSPLHF.

V usage is TRBV5-1 and J usage is TRBJ2-5, with D uncertain. V lost 4 bases, J lost 1 base, and 11 bases lay in between. Looked up from germline, CDR1 is SGHRS and CDR2 is YFSETQ. CDR3 length: 14 residues. The CDR3 coding sequence is TGCGCCAGCAGCCCTTTAGGCGTCCAAGAGACCCAGTACTTC. This codes for CASSPLGVQETQYF. Drawing the rest from reference TRBV5-1 and TRBJ2-5, the complete variable domain is KAGVTQTPRYLIKTRGQQVTLSCSPISGHRSVSWYQQTPGQGLQFLFEYFSETQRNKGNFPGRFSGRQFSNSRSEMNVSTLELGDSALYLCASSPLGVQETQYFGPGTRLLVL.

This clone occurred once. V usage is TRBV15 and J usage is TRBJ2-3; 8 nucleotides line up with TRBD1. The CDR3 sequence is 15 residues long. Per the germline V gene, CDR1 is LNHNV and CDR2 is YYDKDF (reference sequence). V dropped 3 bases and J dropped 2; count of bases not matched to a gene: 4. CDR3 DNA sequence: TGTGCCACCAGCAGCCGGGACAGGCTCACAGATACGCAGTATTTT. It codes for CATSSRDRLTDTQYF.

V usage is TRBV2 and J usage is TRBJ2-5, with TRBD1 matching 10 bases. J lost 4 bases, V lost 4 bases, and 9 bases had no gene match. This CDR3 spans 16 amino acids. The germline CDR1 and CDR2 sequences are SNHLY and FYNNEI. CDR3 protein: CASSGEGQGILETQYF. In nucleotides, the CDR3 is TGTGCCAGCAGTGGTGAGGGACAGGGGATTTTAGAGACCCAGTACTTC.

J is TRBJ2-3 and V is TRBV5-1; TRBD2 aligns across 7 bases. Per germline, CDR1 SGHRS and CDR2 YFSETQ. This CDR3 is 15 amino acids long. J gave up 1 base and V 0 bases, and 2 bases lay outside the gene matches. The CDR3 region is CASSLAAGGTDTQYF. In DNA form, the CDR3 reads TGCGCCAGCAGCTTGGCGGCGGGGGGCACAGATACGCAGTATTTT.

This chain connects TRBV6-2 or TRBV6-3 to TRBJ1-2, with D uncertain. The CDR3 is 12 amino acids. Trimming stripped 4 bases from V and 4 bases from J, with 7 bases between. Germline CDR1 reads MNHEY; CDR2 reads SVGEGT. CDR3 protein: CASSSAAYGYTF. CDR3 bases: TGTGCCAGCAGTTCGGCAGCCTATGGCTACACCTTC.

This chain links TRBV29-1 with TRBJ1-1; the match to TRBD1 covers 7 bases. Per germline, CDR1 SQVTM and CDR2 ANQGSEA. The ends lost 5 bases at V and 7 bases at J; junction bases unmatched: 4. The CDR3 runs 11 residues. CDR3 amino acids: CSVTGAGEAFF. The CDR3 DNA reads TGCAGCGTTACAGGGGCTGGTGAAGCTTTCTTT. The entire variable domain, with the rest obtained from reference TRBV29-1 and TRBJ1-1, is as follows: SAVISQKPSRDICQRGTSLTIQCQVDSQVTMMFWYRQQPGQSLTLIATANQGSEATYESGFVIDKFPISRPNLTFSTLTVSNMSPEDSSIYLCSVTGAGEAFFGQGTRLTVV.

The chain joins TRBV18 to TRBJ2-3; D is possibly TRBD1 (6 bases). The CDR3 length is 15 residues. V was shortened by 4 bases and J by 5 bases, with 16 bases between the two germline ends. Germline CDR1 and CDR2: KGHSH and LQKENI. Here the CDR3 DNA reads TGTGCCAGCTCACTCCTCCGGGACAACGGAGATACGCAGTATTTT. Its translation: CASSLLRDNGDTQYF.

The sample holds a few counts of this clone. The DNA for the CDR3 is TGTGCCAGCAGCTTGGCCGGGACAGCCAGCTCACCCCTCCACTTT. Its translation is CASSLAGTASSPLHF. The chain links TRBV5-4 to TRBJ1-6, with 7 bases lining up with TRBD1. With 0 bases clipped from V and 10 bases from J, the junction kept 7 bases outside the gene matches. Per germline, CDR1 SGHNT and CDR2 YYREEE (reference sequence). CDR3 length: 15 residues.

In its sample, this clone was seen a few times. The chain employs TRBV9 and TRBJ1-2; D is possibly TRBD1 (6 bases). The germline V gene has CDR1 SGDLS and CDR2 YYNGEE. With 4 bases removed from V and 4 bases from J, the gap between germline ends came to 14 bases. The CDR3 has 14 residues. CDR3 in DNA: TGTGCCAGCAGCTCCGAGGGGGGCCGCTATGGCTACACCTTC. Its translation: CASSSEGGRYGYTF.

V gene TRBV15 combines with J gene TRBJ1-1; D ambiguous. V lost 3 bases and J 9 bases, leaving 14 bases between the germline ends. The germline CDR1 and CDR2 sequences are LNHNV and YYDKDF (reference sequence). This CDR3 is built from 13 residues. The CDR3 sequence is CATSRLAGPQAFF. The CDR3 nucleotides read TGTGCCACCAGCAGGTTGGCCGGTCCACAAGCTTTCTTT.

The chain combines TRBV9 with TRBJ2-7; 7 bases are a match to TRBD1. The CDR3 runs to 16 residues. V lost 2 bases, J lost 6 bases, and 14 bases stayed unmatched. Germline values: CDR1 SGDLS, CDR2 YYNGEE. CDR3 protein: CASSVYGRTGEGEQYF. CDR3 nucleotide sequence: TGTGCCAGCAGCGTCTATGGTCGGACAGGCGAGGGCGAGCAGTACTTC.

This clone was seen only a few times. This sequence joins TRBV5-8 and TRBJ1-5; 7 nucleotides match TRBD1. After removal of 2 bases from V and 4 bases from J, the junction contained 0 bases not matched to a gene. The V gene's germline CDR1 is SGHTS and CDR2 YDEGEE. This CDR3 has 13 residues. CDR3 nucleotides: TGTGCCAGCAGCTTCAGGGGGAATCAGCCCCAGCATTTT. The encoded protein is CASSFRGNQPQHF.

The rearrangement links TRBV11-2 to TRBJ2-7; maybe TRBD2 (5 bases). Deletions cut 1 base from V and 0 bases from J, with 7 bases between. This CDR3 has 14 amino acids. CDR1 is SGHAT and CDR2 is FQNNGV in the germline V gene. This CDR3 reads CASSLAGSSYEQYF. CDR3 DNA sequence: TGTGCCAGCAGCTTAGCGGGGAGCTCCTACGAGCAGTACTTC. Full variable domain (rest looked up from reference TRBV11-2 and TRBJ2-7): EAGVAQSPRYKIIEKRQSVAFWCNPISGHATLYWYQQILGQGPKLLIQFQNNGVVDDSQLPKDRFSAERLKGVDSTLKIQPAKLEDSAVYLCASSLAGSSYEQYFGPGTRLTVT.